This TCR beta chain was retrieved from a study of long-term antiretroviral therapy in people with HIV. In the study overall: The earliest samples came from an era when ART typically awaited falling CD4 counts. Study-wide results and limits: Upon ART, diversity increased but remained lower than transplant donor controls.

Running of the v3.0 immunoSEQ assay took place at survey level. Here immunoSEQ multiplex PCR was the method, and the copy in TCRdb shows in-frame clones only, minus some. The table lists 19,000 or so clones, 80% of them singletons, with about 10% in the top ten. Of note for this clone: The antigen is not known.

Sample: unsorted PBMCs, taken 0.2 years after starting antiretroviral therapy. The receptor was isolated from a woman aged 40 to 55 with HIV.

The CDR3 region is CASSLLASYEQYF. The CDR3 region has the DNA TGTGCCAGCAGTTTACTAGCCTCCTACGAGCAGTACTTC. This chain links TRBV6-5 with TRBJ2-7, with D possibly TRBD2 on 6 matching bases. Germline V CDR1 and CDR2: MNHEY, SVGAGI. V was pared by 4 bases and J by 0 bases, with 7 bases between. This CDR3 spans 13 amino acids.